The subject of this entry is one T cell receptor beta chain. The record originates from a study of blood T cell repertoires in COVID-19. Study details: Specimens from acute and convalescent COVID-19 originated in the United States, Italy and Spain. T cells, B-cell-depleted T cells, or PBMCs provided the cDNA or gDNA that served as material.

Per the germline V gene, CDR1 is LGHDT and CDR2 is YNNKEL (reference sequence). The CDR3 sequence is 17 residues long. V shed 2 bases and J shed 0 bases, with 14 bases lying between them. The method was immunoSEQ multiplex PCR; TCRdb's version includes in-frame clones alone and lacks a portion of them. The sample holds fewer than 250,000 clones; 81% are singletons and the top ten take around 8.9%. The cohort comprised adults aged roughly 18 to 95 years residing in 24 US areas. Membership in each cohort depended on participant-reported clinical history. V is TRBV3-1 (or the pseudogene TRBV3-2) and J is TRBJ2-1, with D tentatively TRBD1 (6 bases). Input material: PBMCs or T cells enriched from blood (not recorded which). This sequence was found in a woman aged 50 to 60 with acute COVID-19. CDR3 sequence: CASSQPGDTSSYNEQFF. The CDR3 DNA reads as TGTGCCAGCAGCCAACCTGGGGACACCAGCTCCTACAATGAGCAGTTCTTC.